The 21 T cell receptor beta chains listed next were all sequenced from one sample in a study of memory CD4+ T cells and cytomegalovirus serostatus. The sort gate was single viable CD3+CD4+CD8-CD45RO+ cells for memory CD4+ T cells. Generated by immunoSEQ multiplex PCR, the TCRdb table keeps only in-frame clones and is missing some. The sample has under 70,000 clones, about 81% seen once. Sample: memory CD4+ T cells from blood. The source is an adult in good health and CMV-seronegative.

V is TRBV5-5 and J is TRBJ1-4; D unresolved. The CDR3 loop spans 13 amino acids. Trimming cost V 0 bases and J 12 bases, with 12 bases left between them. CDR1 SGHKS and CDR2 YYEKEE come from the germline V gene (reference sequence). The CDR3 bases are TGTGCCAGCAGCTTGGCTGACGCAGTGGAACTGTTTTTT. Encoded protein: CASSLADAVELFF.

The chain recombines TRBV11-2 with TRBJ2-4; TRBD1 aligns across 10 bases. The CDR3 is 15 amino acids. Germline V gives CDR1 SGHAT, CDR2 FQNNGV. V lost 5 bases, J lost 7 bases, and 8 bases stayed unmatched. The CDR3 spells CASSPLTGGENIQYF. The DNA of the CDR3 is TGTGCCAGCAGCCCTCTGACAGGGGGCGAGAACATTCAGTACTTC.

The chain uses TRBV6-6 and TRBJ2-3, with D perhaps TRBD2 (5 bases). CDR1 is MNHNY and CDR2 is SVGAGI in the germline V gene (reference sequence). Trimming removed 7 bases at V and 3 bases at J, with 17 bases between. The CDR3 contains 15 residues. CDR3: CASKNEGRVTDTQYF. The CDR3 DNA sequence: TGTGCCAGCAAGAACGAGGGTAGGGTAACAGATACGCAGTATTTT.

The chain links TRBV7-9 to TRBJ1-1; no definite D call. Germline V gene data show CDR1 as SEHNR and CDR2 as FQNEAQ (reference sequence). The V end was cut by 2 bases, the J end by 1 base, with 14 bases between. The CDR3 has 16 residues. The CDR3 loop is CASSLITALPNTEAFF. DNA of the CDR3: TGTGCCAGCAGCTTAATCACCGCTTTACCGAACACTGAAGCTTTCTTT.

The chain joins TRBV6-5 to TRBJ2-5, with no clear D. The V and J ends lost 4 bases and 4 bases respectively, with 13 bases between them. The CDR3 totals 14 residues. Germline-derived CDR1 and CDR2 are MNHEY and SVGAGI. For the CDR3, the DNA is TGTGCCAGCAGTTCAAACCGGCGGCGAGAGACCCAGTACTTC. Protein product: CASSSNRRRETQYF.

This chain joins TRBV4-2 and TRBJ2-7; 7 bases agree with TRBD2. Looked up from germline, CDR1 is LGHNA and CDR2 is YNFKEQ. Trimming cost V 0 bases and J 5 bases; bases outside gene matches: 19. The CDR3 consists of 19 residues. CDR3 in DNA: TGTGCCAGCAGCCAAGAAGGAGTAGCGGGTAACCACAGATCCAACGAGCAGTACTTC. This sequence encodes CASSQEGVAGNHRSNEQYF.

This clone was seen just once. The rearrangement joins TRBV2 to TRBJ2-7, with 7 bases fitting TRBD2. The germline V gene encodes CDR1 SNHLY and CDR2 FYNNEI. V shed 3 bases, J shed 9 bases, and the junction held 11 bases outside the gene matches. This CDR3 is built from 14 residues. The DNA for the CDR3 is TGTGCCAGCAGTGAGGAGTTGGCGGGAGTAGGGCAGTACTTC. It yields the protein CASSEELAGVGQYF.

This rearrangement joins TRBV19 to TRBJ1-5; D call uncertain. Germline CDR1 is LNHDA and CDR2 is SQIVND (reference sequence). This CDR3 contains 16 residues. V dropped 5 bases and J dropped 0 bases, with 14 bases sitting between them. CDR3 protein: CASSFRRLSSNQPQHF. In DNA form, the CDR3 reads TGTGCCAGTAGTTTCCGACGGCTATCTAGCAATCAGCCCCAGCATTTT.

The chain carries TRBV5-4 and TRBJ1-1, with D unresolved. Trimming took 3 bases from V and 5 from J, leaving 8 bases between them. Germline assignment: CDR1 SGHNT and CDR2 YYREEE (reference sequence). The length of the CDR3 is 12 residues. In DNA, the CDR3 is TGTGCCAGCAGCTCGCGAGAAACTGAAGCTTTCTTT. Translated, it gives CASSSRETEAFF. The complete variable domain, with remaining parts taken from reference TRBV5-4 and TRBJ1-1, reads ETGVTQSPTHLIKTRGQQVTLRCSSQSGHNTVSWYQQALGQGPQFIFQYYREEENGRGNFPPRFSGLQFPNYSSELNVNALELDDSALYLCASSSRETEAFFGQGTRLTVV.

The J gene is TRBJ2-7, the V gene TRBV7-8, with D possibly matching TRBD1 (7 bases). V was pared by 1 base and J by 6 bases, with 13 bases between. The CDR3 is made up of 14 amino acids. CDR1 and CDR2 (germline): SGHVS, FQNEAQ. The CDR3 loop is CASSLGGDSTEQYF. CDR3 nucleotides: TGTGCCAGCAGCTTAGGCGGGGACAGCACCGAGCAGTACTTC.

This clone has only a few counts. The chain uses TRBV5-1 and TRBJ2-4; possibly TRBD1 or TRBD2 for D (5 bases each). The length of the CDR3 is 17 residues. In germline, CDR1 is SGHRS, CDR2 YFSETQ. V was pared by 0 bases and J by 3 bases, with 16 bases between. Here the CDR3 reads CASSLAQGVSGKNIQYF. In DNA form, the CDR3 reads TGCGCCAGCAGCTTGGCGCAGGGAGTATCAGGCAAAAACATTCAGTACTTC.

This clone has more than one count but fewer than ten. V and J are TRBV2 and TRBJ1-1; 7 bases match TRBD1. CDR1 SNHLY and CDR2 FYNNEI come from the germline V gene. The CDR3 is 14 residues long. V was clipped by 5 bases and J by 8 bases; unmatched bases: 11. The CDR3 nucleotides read TGTGCCAGCAGTCCCCTCGGGACAGTAAGAGAAGCTTTCTTT. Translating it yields CASSPLGTVREAFF.

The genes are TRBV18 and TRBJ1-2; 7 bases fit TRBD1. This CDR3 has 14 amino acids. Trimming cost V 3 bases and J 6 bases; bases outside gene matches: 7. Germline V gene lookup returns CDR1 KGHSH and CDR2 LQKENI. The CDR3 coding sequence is TGTGCCAGCTCACCGACGGGACAGAGAGATGGCTACACCTTC. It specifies CASSPTGQRDGYTF.

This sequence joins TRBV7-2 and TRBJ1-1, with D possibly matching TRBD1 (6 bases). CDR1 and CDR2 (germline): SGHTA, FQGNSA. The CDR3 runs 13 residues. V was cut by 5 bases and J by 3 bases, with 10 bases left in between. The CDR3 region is CASSNQGYTEAFF. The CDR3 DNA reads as TGTGCCAGCAGCAATCAGGGGTACACTGAAGCTTTCTTT.

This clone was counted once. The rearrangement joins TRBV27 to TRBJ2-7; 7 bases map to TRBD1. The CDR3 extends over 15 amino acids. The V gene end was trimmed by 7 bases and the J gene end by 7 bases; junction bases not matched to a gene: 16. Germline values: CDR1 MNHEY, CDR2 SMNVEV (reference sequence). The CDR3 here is CASISLRTGHYEQYF. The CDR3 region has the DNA TGTGCCAGCATATCTCTTCGGACAGGCCATTATGAGCAGTACTTC.

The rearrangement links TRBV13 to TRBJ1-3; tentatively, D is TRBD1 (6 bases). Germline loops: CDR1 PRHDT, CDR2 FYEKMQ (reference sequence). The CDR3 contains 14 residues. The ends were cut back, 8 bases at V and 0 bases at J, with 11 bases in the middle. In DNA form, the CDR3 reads TGTGCCAGCCGGCGGGGGCTCTCTGGAAACACCATATATTTT. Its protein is CASRRGLSGNTIYF.

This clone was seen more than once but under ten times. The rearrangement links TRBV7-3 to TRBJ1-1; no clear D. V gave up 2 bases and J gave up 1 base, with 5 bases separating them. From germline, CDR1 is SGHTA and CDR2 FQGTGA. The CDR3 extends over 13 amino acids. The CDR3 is CASSLSENTEAFF. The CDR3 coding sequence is TGTGCCAGCAGCTTATCGGAGAACACTGAAGCTTTCTTT.

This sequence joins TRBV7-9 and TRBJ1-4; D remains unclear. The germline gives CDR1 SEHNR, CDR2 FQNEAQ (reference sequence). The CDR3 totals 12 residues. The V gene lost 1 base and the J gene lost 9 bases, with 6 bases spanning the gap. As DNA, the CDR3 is TGTGCCAGCAGCTTAGACAGCCAAAAACTGTTTTTT. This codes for CASSLDSQKLFF.

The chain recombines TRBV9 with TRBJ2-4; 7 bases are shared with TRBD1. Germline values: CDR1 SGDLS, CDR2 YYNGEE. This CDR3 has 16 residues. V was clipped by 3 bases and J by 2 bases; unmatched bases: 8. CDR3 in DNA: TGTGCCAGCAGCGGACAGGGCGTGGGTACCAAAAACATTCAGTACTTC. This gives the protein CASSGQGVGTKNIQYF.

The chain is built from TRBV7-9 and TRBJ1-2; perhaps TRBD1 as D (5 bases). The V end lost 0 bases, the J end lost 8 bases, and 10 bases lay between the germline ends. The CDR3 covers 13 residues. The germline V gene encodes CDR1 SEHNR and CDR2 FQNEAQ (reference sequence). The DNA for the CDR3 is TGTGCCAGCAGCTTAGCGAAGCAGGGCGGCTACACCTTC. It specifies CASSLAKQGGYTF.

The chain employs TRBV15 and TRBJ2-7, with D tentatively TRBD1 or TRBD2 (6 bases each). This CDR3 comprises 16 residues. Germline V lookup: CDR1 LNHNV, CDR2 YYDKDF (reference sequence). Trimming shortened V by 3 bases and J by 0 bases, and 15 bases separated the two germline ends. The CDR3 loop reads CATSRSRGASSYEQYF. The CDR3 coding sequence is TGTGCCACCAGCAGGTCGAGGGGGGCCAGCTCCTACGAGCAGTACTTC.